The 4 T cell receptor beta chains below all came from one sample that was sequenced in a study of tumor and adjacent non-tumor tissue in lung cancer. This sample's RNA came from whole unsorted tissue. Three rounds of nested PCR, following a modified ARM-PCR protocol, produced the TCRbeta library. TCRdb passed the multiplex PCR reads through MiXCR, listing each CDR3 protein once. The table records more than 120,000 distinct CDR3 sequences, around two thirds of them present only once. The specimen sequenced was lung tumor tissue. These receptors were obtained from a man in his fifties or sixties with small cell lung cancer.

The CDR3 nucleotides are TGCGCCAGCAGCCCATCCGGGACAGGTTTTAGCAATGGCTACACCTTC. This codes for CASSPSGTGFSNGYTF. This chain connects TRBV4-1 to TRBJ1-2; 8 bases map to TRBD1. This CDR3 is built from 16 residues. The germline V gene has CDR1 MGHRA and CDR2 YSYEKL. The ends lost 4 bases at V and 6 bases at J; junction bases unmatched: 13.

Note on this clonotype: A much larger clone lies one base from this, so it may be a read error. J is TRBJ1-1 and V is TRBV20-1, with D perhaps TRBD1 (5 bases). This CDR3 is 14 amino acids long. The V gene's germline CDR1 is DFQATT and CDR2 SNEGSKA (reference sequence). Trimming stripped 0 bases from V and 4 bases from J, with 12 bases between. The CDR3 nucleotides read TGCAGTGCTAGAGAGTCGCTGGGGGGCACTGAAGCTTTCTTT. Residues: CSARESLGGTEAFF.

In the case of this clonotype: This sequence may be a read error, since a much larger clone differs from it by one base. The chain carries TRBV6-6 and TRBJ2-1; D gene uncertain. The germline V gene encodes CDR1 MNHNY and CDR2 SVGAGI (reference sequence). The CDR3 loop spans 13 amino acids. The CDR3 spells CASGYSNGNEQFF. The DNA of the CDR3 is TGTGCCAGCGGTTACTCGAATGGGAATGAGCAGTTCTTC.

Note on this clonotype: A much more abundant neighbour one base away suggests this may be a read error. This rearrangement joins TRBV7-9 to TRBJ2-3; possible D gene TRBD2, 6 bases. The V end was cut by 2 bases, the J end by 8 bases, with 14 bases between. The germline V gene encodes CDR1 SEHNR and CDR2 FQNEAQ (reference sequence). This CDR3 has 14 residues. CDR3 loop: CASSLSTSDGTQYF. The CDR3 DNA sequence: TGTGCCAGCAGCTTATCGACTAGTGATGGTACGCAGTATTTT.